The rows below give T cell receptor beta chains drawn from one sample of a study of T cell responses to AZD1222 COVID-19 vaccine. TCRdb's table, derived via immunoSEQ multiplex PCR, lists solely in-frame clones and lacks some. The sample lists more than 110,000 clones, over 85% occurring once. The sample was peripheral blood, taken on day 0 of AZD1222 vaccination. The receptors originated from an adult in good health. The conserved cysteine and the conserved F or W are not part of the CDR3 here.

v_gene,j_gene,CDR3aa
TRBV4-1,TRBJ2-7,ASSQRGLAEYEQY
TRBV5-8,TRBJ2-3,ASSRGLAGPSFPDTQY
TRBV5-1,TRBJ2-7,ASSFSAGGGRYEQY
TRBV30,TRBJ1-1,ARGTGGSTEAF
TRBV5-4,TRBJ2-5,ASSPVRLRVQETQY
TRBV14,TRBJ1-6,ASSPGRNSPLH
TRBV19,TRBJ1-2,ASSSKGDHGYT
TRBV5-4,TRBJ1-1,ASSLVAGNTEAF
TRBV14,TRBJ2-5,ASSQDLGETQY
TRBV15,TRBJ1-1,ATSRDIREGTEAF
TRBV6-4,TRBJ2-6,ASSPSSGANVLT
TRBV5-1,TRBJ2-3,ASSLANGLITDTQY
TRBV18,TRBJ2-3,ASSPQGKGQY
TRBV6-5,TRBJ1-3,ASSSSVSGNTIY
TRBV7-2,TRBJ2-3,ASSLVAARTDTQY
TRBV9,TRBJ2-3,ASSVVASGTDTQY